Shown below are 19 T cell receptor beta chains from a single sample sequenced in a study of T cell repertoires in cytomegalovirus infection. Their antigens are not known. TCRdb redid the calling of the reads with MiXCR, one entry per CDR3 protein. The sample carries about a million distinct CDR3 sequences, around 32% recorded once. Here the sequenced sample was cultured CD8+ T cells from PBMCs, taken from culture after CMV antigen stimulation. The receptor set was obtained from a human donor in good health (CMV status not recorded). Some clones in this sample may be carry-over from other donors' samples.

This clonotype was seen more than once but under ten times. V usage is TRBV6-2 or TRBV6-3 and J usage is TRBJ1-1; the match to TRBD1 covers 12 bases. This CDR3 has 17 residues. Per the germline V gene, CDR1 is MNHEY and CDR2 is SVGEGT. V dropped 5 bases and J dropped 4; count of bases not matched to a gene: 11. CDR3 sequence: CASSLRDRGLVSTEAFF. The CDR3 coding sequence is TGTGCCAGCAGTCTCCGGGACAGGGGGCTTGTGAGCACTGAAGCTTTCTTT.

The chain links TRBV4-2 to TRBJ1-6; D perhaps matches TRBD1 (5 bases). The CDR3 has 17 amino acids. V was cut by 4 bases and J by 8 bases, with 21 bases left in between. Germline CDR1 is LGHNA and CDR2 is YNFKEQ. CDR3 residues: CASSPPERGSQDSPLHF. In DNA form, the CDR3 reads TGTGCCAGCAGCCCCCCTGAGAGGGGCAGTCAAGATTCACCCCTCCACTTT.

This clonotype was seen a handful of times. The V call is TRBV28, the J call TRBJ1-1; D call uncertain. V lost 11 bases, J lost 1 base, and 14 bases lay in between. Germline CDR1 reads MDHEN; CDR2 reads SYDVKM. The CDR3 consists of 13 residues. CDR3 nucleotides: TGTGCCCATCAGCGGCTGACGAACACTGAAGCTTTCTTT. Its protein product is CAHQRLTNTEAFF.

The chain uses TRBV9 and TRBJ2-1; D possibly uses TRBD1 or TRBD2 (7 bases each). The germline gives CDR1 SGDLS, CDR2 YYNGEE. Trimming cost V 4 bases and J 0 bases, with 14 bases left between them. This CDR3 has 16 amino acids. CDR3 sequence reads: CASSPRGGDSYNEQFF. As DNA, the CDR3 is TGTGCCAGCAGCCCCAGGGGGGGTGACTCCTACAATGAGCAGTTCTTC.

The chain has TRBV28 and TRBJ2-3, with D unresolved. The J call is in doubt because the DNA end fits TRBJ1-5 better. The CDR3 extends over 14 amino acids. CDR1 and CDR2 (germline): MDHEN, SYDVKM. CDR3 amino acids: CASSSRENADTQHF. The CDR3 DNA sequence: TGTGCCAGCAGTTCACGGGAGAACGCAGATACGCAGCATTTT.

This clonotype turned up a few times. Written as DNA, the CDR3 is TGTGCCAGCAGAGGGGGGCTCGGATACGAGCAGTACTTC. Its translation: CASRGGLGYEQYF. The chain joins TRBV6-1 to TRBJ2-7; D tentatively reads TRBD1 or TRBD2 (6 bases each). The CDR3 totals 13 residues. Germline V lookup: CDR1 MNHNS, CDR2 SASEGT. The V gene lost 6 bases and the J gene lost 4 bases, with 13 bases spanning the gap.

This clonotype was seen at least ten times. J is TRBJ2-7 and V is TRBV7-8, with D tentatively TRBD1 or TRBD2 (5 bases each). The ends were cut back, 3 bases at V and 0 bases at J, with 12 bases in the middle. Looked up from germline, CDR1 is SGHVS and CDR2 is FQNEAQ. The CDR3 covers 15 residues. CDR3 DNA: TGTGCCAGCAGCTTCGGGACGGAGAGCTCCTACGAGCAGTACTTC. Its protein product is CASSFGTESSYEQYF. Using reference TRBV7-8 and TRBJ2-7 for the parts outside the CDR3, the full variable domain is GAGVSQSPRYKVAKRGQDVALRCDPISGHVSLFWYQQALGQGPEFLTYFQNEAQLDKSGLPSDRFFAERPEGSVSTLKIQRTQQEDSAVYLCASSFGTESSYEQYFGPGTRLTVT.

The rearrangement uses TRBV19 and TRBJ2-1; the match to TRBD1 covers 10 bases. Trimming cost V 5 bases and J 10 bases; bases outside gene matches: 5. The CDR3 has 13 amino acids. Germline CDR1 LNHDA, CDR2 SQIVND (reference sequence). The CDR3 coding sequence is TGTGCCAGTAGTGCCGGGACAGGGGAAGAGCAGTTCTTC. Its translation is CASSAGTGEEQFF.

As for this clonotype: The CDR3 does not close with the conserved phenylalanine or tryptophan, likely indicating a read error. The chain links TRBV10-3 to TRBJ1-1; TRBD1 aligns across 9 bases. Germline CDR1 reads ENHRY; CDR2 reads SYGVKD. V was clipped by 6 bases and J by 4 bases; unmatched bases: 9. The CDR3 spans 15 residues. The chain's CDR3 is CAIREGTGSRTEAFS. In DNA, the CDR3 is TGTGCCATCAGGGAGGGGACAGGGTCGCGCACTGAAGCTTTCTCT.

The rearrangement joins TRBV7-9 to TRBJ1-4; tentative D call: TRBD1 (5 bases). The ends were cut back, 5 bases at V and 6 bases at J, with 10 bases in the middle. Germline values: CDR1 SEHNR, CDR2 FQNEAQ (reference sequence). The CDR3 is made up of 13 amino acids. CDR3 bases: TGTGCCAGCAGCGCCCCGGGACATGAAAAACTGTTTTTT. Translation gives CASSAPGHEKLFF.

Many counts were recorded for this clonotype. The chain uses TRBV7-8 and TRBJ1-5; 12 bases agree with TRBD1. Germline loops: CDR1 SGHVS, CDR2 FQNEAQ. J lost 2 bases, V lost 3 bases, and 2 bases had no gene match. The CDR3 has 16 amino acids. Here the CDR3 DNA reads TGTGCCAGCAGCTTGGGACAGGGGGCAGGCAATCAGCCCCAGCATTTT. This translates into CASSLGQGAGNQPQHF.

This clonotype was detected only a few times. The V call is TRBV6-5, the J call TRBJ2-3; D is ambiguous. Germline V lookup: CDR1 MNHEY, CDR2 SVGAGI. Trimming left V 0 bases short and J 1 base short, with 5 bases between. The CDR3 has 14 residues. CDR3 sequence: CASSYSGRTDTQYF. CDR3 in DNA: TGTGCCAGCAGTTACTCTGGCCGCACAGATACGCAGTATTTT.

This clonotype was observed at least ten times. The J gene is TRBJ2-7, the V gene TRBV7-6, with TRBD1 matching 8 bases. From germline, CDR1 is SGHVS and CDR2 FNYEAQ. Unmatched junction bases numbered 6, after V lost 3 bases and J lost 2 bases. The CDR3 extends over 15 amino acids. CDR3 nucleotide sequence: TGTGCCAGCAGCTTGGAGACAGGGGCCCCCTACGAGCAGTACTTC. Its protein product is CASSLETGAPYEQYF.

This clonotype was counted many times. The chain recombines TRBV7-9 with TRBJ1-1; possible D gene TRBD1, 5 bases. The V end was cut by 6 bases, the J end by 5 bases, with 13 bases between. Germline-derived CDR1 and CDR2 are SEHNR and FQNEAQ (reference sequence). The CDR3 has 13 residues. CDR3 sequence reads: CASRSGRGTEAFF. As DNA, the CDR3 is TGTGCCAGCAGATCAGGGCGAGGAACTGAAGCTTTCTTT.

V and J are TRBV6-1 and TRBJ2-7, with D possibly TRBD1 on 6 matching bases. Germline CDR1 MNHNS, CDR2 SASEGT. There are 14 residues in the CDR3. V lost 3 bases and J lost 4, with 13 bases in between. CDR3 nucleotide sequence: TGTGCCAGCAGTGAGACGGACAGAAGATACGAGCAGTACTTC. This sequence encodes CASSETDRRYEQYF.

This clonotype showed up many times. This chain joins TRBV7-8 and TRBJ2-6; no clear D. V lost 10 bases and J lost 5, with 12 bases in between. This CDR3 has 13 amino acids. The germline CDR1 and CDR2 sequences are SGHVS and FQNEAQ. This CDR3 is CAIPSLRANVLTF. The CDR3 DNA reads TGTGCCATCCCGTCTCTAAGGGCCAACGTCCTGACTTTC.

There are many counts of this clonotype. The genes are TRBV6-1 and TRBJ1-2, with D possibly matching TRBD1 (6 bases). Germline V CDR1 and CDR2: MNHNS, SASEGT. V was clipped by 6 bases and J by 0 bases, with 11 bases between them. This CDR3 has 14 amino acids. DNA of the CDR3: TGTGCCAGCAGAGAGGACAGCGCTAACTATGGCTACACCTTC. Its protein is CASREDSANYGYTF.

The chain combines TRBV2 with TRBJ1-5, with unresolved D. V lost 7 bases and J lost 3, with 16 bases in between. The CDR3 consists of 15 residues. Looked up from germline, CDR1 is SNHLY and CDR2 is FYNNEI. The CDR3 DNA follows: TGTGCCAGCACTCTGTCGAGGCAATACAATCAGCCCCAGCATTTT. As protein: CASTLSRQYNQPQHF.

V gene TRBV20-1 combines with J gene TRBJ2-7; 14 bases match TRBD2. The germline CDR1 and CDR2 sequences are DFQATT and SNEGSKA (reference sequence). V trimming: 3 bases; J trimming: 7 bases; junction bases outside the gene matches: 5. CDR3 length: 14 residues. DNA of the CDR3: TGCAGTGCTAGGCTAGGACTAGCGGGGGGAGAGCAGTACTTC. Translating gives CSARLGLAGGEQYF.